A selection of T cell receptor beta chains follows, all from one sample in a study of T cell responses to AZD1222 COVID-19 vaccine. Assay used: immunoSEQ multiplex PCR; TCRdb lists only in-frame clones, some missing. Of about 120,000 clones in the sample, about 92% are singletons; the top ten hold around 5%. Sequenced material: peripheral blood, taken 28 days after the second AZD1222 dose. The source is an adult who received the AZD1222 COVID-19 vaccine. Both conserved end residues are part of each CDR3. Each record gives: V gene, J gene, CDR3 protein.

TRBV7-9,TRBJ1-1,CASSPPRAMTEAFF
TRBV19,TRBJ1-5,CASMADGGPQHF
TRBV21-1,TRBJ2-7,CANRTPYAGGVYEQYF
TRBV28,TRBJ1-4,CASSSDREVEKLFF
TRBV3-1/TRBV3-2,TRBJ2-7,CASSQQGILYEQYF
TRBV5-6,TRBJ2-3,CASSLAGAGSDTQYF
TRBV5-5,TRBJ2-2,CASSPRLAGMAGELFF
TRBV11-2,TRBJ2-7,CASSHGTGTYEQYF
TRBV15,TRBJ1-1,CATSKDRVVTEAFF
TRBV3-1/TRBV3-2,TRBJ2-7,CASSRKVGLGYYEQYF
TRBV11-2,TRBJ2-3,CASSLDWSTDTQYF
TRBV20-1,TRBJ1-4,CSASPGPGLLFF
TRBV6-2/TRBV6-3,TRBJ2-2,CASSLGQGDTGELFF
TRBV7-6,TRBJ2-1,CASSLGTSGGVANEQFF
TRBV2,TRBJ1-2,CASSEETGRNHLSNYGYTF
TRBV9,TRBJ1-2,CASSVVFSASRHLYGYTF
TRBV27,TRBJ1-1,CASTRQGATVGTEAFF
TRBV9,TRBJ2-3,CASSVTSGAPDTQYF
TRBV7-2,TRBJ1-5,CASSGWTGRNQPQHF
TRBV4-3,TRBJ1-2,CASSDNYYGYTF
TRBV30,TRBJ2-5,CAWSVGAGGKTQYF
TRBV6-5,TRBJ2-1,CASSYGGTWHEQFF
TRBV6-6,TRBJ2-1,CASTLAGSVNEQFF
TRBV5-1,TRBJ2-5,CASSLWGTETQYF
TRBV6-2/TRBV6-3,TRBJ2-4,CASSLGAKNIQYF
TRBV19,TRBJ2-1,CASSLRLAGAYNEQFF
TRBV7-9,TRBJ1-3,CASSPRGFAGAGNTIYF
TRBV6-5,TRBJ1-2,CASSYSRGRYGYTF
TRBV7-8,TRBJ1-1,CASSSRARQGVNMNTEAFF
TRBV7-8,TRBJ2-7,CASSFRADYEQYF
TRBV5-1,TRBJ2-1,CASSSSGASGRASYNEQFF
TRBV19,TRBJ1-6,CASSTQGAGNSPLHF
TRBV19,TRBJ1-1,CASSILGVNTEAFF
TRBV27,TRBJ1-1,CASRAWSTEAFF
TRBV7-2,TRBJ2-3,CASSLGTSGRFWADTQYF
TRBV5-1,TRBJ2-3,CASSFGSPDTQYF
TRBV27,TRBJ2-3,CASSFGGAGWRDTQYF
TRBV6-5,TRBJ2-2,CASRPGGLTGELFF
TRBV15,TRBJ2-5,CATSGEGSRETQYF
TRBV21-1,TRBJ1-2,CASSNPDYGYTF
TRBV11-2,TRBJ2-7,CASSISGTGTLYEQYF
TRBV5-4,TRBJ2-5,CASSLGGRGETQYF
TRBV10-3,TRBJ1-2,CAISENRDSGYTF
TRBV5-1,TRBJ2-7,CASSLVYRSSYEQYF
TRBV7-9,TRBJ1-4,CASSTGGLGNEKLFF
TRBV19,TRBJ1-2,CASSPRLGPSYGYTF
TRBV29-1,TRBJ2-4,CSVAPLAKNIQYF
TRBV4-1,TRBJ1-4,CASSLPPGTNYEKLFF
TRBV7-3,TRBJ2-6,CASRDSSGANVLTF
TRBV2,TRBJ1-2,CASSDREVANYGYTF
TRBV5-1,TRBJ1-4,CASSLTSTNEKLFF
TRBV7-6,TRBJ2-7,CASSQSGSRYEQYF
TRBV5-1,TRBJ1-1,CASRWRNMNTEAFF
TRBV2,TRBJ1-1,CASSITMDTEAFF
TRBV18,TRBJ2-7,CASSPLAGTGVYEQYF
TRBV10-2,TRBJ2-1,CASSDPGLAGEDYNEQFF
TRBV25-1,TRBJ2-2,CASSLAGRNTGELFF